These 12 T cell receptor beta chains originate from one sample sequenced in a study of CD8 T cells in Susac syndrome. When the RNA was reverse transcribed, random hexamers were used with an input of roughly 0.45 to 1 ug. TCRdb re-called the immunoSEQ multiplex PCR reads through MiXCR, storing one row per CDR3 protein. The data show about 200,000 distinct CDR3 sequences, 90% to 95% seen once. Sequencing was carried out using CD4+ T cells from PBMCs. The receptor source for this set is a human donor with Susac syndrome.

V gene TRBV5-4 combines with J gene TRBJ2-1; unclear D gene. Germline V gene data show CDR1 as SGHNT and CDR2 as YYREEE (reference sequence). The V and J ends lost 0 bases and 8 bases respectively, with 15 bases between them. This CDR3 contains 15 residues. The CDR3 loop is CASSLGLGFRDEQFF. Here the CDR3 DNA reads TGTGCCAGCAGCTTGGGGCTGGGATTTCGAGATGAGCAGTTCTTC.

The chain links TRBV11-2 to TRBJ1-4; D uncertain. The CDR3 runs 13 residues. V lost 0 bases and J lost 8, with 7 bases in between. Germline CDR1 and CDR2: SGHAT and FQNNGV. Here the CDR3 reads CASSLEEVEKLFF. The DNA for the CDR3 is TGTGCCAGCAGCTTAGAGGAGGTAGAAAAACTGTTTTTT. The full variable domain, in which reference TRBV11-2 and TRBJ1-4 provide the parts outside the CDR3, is EAGVAQSPRYKIIEKRQSVAFWCNPISGHATLYWYQQILGQGPKLLIQFQNNGVVDDSQLPKDRFSAERLKGVDSTLKIQPAKLEDSAVYLCASSLEEVEKLFFGSGTQLSVL.

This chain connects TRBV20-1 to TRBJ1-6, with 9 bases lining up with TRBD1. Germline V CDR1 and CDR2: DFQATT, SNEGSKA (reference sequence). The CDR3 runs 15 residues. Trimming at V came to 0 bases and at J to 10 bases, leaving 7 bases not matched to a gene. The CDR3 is CSARERGTGWSPLHF. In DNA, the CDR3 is TGCAGTGCTAGAGAGAGGGGGACAGGGTGGTCACCCCTCCACTTT.

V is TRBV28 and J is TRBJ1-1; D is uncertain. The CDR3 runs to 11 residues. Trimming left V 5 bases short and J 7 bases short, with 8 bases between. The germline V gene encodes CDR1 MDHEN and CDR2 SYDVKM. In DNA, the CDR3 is TGTGCCAGCAGTAAAGGGCGTGAAGCTTTCTTT. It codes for CASSKGREAFF.

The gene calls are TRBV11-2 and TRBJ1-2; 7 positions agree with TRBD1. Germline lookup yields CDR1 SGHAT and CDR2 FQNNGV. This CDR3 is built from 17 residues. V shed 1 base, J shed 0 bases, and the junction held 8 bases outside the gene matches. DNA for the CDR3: TGTGCCAGCAGCTTAGGGACAGGATACTCTACTAACTATGGCTACACCTTC. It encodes CASSLGTGYSTNYGYTF.

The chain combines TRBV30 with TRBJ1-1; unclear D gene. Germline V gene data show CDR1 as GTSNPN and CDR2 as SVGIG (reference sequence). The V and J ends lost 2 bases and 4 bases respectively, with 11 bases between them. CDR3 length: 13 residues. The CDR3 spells CAWSWSGRTEAFF. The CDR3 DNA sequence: TGTGCCTGGAGTTGGTCGGGCCGCACTGAAGCTTTCTTT.

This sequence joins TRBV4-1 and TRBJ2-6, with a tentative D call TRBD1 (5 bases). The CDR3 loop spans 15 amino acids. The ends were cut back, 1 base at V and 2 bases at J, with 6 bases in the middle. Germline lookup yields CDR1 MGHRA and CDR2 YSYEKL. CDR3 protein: CASSQVTAGANVLTF. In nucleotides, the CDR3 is TGCGCCAGCAGCCAAGTGACAGCTGGGGCCAACGTCCTGACTTTC.

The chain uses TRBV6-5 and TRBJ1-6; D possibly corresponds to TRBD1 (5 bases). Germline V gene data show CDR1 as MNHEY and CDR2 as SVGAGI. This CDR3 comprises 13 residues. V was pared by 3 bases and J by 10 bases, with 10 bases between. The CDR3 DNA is TGTGCCAGCAGTTATCGGGGGAAATCACCCCTCCACTTT. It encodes CASSYRGKSPLHF.

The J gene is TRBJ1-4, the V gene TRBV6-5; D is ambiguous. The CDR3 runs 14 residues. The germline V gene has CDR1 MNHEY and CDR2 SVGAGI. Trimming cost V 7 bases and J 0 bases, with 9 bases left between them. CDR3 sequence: CASTPGTTNEKLFF. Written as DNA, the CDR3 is TGTGCCAGCACCCCGGGAACAACTAATGAAAAACTGTTTTTT.

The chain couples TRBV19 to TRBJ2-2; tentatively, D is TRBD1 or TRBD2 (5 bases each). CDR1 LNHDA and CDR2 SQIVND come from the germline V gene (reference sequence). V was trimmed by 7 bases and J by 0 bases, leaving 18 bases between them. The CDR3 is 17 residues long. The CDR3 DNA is TGTGCCAGTACCACGGCCGGGACGGGTCCGAACACCGGGGAGCTGTTTTTT. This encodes CASTTAGTGPNTGELFF.

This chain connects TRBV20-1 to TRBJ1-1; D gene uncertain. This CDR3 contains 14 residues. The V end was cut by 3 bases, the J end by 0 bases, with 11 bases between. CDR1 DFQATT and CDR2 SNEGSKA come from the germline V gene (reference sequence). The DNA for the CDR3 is TGCAGTGCTAGTCCGACGCTCATGAACACTGAAGCTTTCTTT. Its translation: CSASPTLMNTEAFF.

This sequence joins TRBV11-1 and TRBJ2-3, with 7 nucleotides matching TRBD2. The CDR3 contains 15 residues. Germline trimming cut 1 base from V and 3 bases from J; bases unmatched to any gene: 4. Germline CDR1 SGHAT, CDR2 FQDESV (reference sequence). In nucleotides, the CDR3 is TGTGCCAGCAGCTTAGGCCTAGCGGATACAGATACGCAGTATTTT. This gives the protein CASSLGLADTDTQYF.